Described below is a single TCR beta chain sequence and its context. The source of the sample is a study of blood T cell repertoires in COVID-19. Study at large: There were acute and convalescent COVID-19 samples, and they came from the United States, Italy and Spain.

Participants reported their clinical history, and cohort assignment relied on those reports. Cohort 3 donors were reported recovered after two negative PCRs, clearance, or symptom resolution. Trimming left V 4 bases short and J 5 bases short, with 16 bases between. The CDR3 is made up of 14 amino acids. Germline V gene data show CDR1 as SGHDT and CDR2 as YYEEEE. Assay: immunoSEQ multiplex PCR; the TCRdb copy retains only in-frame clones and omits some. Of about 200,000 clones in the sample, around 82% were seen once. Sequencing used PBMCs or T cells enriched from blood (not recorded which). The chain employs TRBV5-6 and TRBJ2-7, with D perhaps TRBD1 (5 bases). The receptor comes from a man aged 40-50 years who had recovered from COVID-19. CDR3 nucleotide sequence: TGTGCCAGCAGCCCTTCTCGGCAGGGCAACGAGCAGTACTTC. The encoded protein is CASSPSRQGNEQYF.